What follows is one T cell receptor beta chain and its context. This clone has a single count. There is no known antigen for this receptor. No base-level quality is on record; no much larger clone is a single base apart. Including cysteine and phenylalanine, the CDR3 has 16 amino acids. Here the CDR3 DNA is all that survives: 48 bases in frame from base 1. According to the germline V gene (reference sequence), CDR1 reads MNHNY and CDR2 reads SVGAGI. After removal of 10 bases from V and 4 bases from J, the junction retains 16 bases not matched to a gene. This sample was taken from a study of control samples from healthy donors and cancer patients (dated by TCRdb to the early 2020s). Preparation of the library involved the immunoSEQ multiplex PCR assay. This immuneACCESS table, as held by TCRdb, lists in-frame sequences with V and J called but not all clones. Of the missing ones, under half trace to an unresolved V gene in checked studies; the others have no known cause. In all, the sample holds about 140,000 clones, and roughly 89% of those were seen once. The ten most abundant clones make up approximately 10% of the sample.

This TCR was recovered from a man in his thirties or forties in good health. The chain is made from TRBV6-6 and TRBJ2-7; 10 central bases correspond to TRBD2. The material sequenced was blood. The DNA sequence is given as TGTGCCACCGTCTTGGGGCTAGCGGGAGAAATTTACGAGCAGTACTTC. It translates to CATVLGLAGEIYEQYF.